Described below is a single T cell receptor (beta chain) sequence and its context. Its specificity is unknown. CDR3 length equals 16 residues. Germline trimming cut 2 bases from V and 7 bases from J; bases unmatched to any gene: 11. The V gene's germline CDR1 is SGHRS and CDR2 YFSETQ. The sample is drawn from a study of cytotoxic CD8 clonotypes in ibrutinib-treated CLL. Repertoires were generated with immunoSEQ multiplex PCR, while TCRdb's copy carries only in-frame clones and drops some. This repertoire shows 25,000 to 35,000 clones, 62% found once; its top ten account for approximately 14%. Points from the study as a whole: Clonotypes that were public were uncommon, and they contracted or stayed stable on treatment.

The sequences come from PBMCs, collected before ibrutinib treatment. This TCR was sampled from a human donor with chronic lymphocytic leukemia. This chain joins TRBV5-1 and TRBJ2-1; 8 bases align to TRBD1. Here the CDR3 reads CASSFLTGASSNEQFF. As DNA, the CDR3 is TGCGCCAGCAGCTTCCTGACAGGGGCTTCGTCAAATGAGCAGTTCTTC.